The 2 T cell receptor beta chains given below trace back to one sample, sequenced in a study of T cell changes during pregnancy in multiple sclerosis. TCRdb's copy holds only in-frame clones and misses some; the assay was immunoSEQ multiplex PCR. The sample records 80,000 to 95,000 clones, roughly 95% being singletons. The sequencing used peripheral blood, collected in the second trimester of pregnancy. The receptors originated from a female donor with multiple sclerosis, enrolled in a pregnancy study.

This clone was detected once. V is TRBV7-2 and J is TRBJ2-3, with D perhaps TRBD2 (6 bases). Germline values: CDR1 SGHTA, CDR2 FQGNSA. This CDR3 region has 15 residues. V lost 7 bases and J lost 1, with 15 bases in between. The CDR3 DNA reads as TGTGCCAGCAACATGTGGGGGGATCGCACAGATACGCAGTATTTT. This encodes CASNMWGDRTDTQYF.

The V call is TRBV7-8, the J call TRBJ2-1; possibly TRBD1 for D (5 bases). CDR3 length: 14 residues. The V end lost 0 bases, the J end lost 8 bases, and 11 bases lay between the germline ends. Germline CDR1 and CDR2: SGHVS and FQNEAQ. CDR3 residues: CASSLARQRHEQFF. CDR3 nucleotide sequence: TGTGCCAGCAGCTTAGCGCGACAGCGTCATGAGCAGTTCTTC.